Listed here are 32 T cell receptor beta chains from one sample, sequenced in a study of T cells expressing NK-cell markers. TCRdb reprocessed the 5' RACE reads, keeping one entry per CDR3 protein, no DNA. This sample's table reports 350,000 to 450,000 distinct CDR3 sequences. Sequencing was carried out using blood T cells: a sorted CD56 or NKG2C T cell subset, CD4+ or CD8+ T cells, or bulk PBMC T cells (not recorded which). Receptor source: a man aged 18-70 years in good health.

The chain uses TRBV5-5 and TRBJ1-1; the D gene TCRdb calls, TRBD1, cannot be checked with no DNA. Germline V lookup: CDR1 SGHKS, CDR2 YYEKEE (reference sequence). The CDR3 totals 15 residues. CDR3 region: CASSLEGGGYTEAFF.

CDR3 in amino acids: CASSLVWTTGELFF. V usage is TRBV12-3 or TRBV12-4 and J usage is TRBJ2-2. There are 14 residues in the CDR3.

The chain joins TRBV9 to TRBJ2-3. Looked up from germline, CDR1 is SGDLS and CDR2 is YYNGEE. This CDR3 contains 14 residues. The CDR3 region is CASSVGAGTDTQYF.

The chain employs TRBV2 and TRBJ2-3; as DNA is missing, the TRBD1 call by TCRdb cannot be tested. Germline V gene data show CDR1 as SNHLY and CDR2 as FYNNEI. The CDR3 has 14 residues. The chain's CDR3 is CASGRQGGADTQYF.

The CDR3: CASSMGLAGVLTDTQYF. The J gene is TRBJ2-3, the V gene TRBV19; TCRdb lists TRBD2, though no DNA is available to test this call. CDR3 length: 17 amino acids. Looked up from germline, CDR1 is LNHDA and CDR2 is SQIVND (reference sequence).

The CDR3 loop is CASRLDRGRVYEQYF. The chain combines TRBV6-1 with TRBJ2-7; absent DNA, TCRdb's TRBD1 call cannot be checked. The germline gives CDR1 MNHNS, CDR2 SASEGT. The CDR3 is 15 amino acids.

J is TRBJ2-5 and V is TRBV9. The CDR3 consists of 15 residues. Germline assignment: CDR1 SGDLS and CDR2 YYNGEE. The CDR3 loop is CASSVSETRGETQYF.

J is TRBJ2-1 and V is TRBV28; as DNA is missing, the TRBD2 call by TCRdb cannot be tested. There are 15 residues in the CDR3. Germline V gives CDR1 MDHEN, CDR2 SYDVKM. This CDR3 is CASSLRLAGGREQFF.

V and J are TRBV20-1 and TRBJ2-7. Germline values: CDR1 DFQATT, CDR2 SNEGSKA (reference sequence). The CDR3 length is 15 residues. CDR3: CSAASFGGRTYEQYF.

The V call is TRBV6-1, the J call TRBJ1-1. CDR1 and CDR2 from the germline V gene are MNHNS and SASEGT. The CDR3 is 13 amino acids. The CDR3 protein is CASNQEDGTEAFF.

This sequence joins TRBV4-2 and TRBJ2-3; with no DNA, the TCRdb D assignment of TRBD2 cannot be verified. Germline CDR1 LGHNA, CDR2 YNFKEQ. The length of the CDR3 is 17 residues. The chain's CDR3 is CASSQRTSGGAGNTQYF.

The chain combines TRBV19 with TRBJ1-1; checking the TCRdb D call of TRBD1 is not possible without DNA. Germline V gene data show CDR1 as LNHDA and CDR2 as SQIVND (reference sequence). The CDR3 contains 18 residues. This CDR3 is CASSPRDRDRARGTEAFF. Based on the CDR3 plus reference TRBV19 and TRBJ1-1, the full variable domain is DGGITQSPKYLFRKEGQNVTLSCEQNLNHDAMYWYRQDPGQGLRLIYYSQIVNDFQKGDIAEGYSVSREKKESFPLTVTSAQKNPTAFYLCASSPRDRDRARGTEAFFGQGTRLTVV.

V gene TRBV6-1 combines with J gene TRBJ2-7; there is no DNA to check the TCRdb D call of TRBD1. Germline lookup yields CDR1 MNHNS and CDR2 SASEGT. The CDR3 contains 17 residues. The CDR3 sequence: CASSRPGSGGVGYEQYF.

The chain uses TRBV6-1 and TRBJ2-5; TCRdb outputs TRBD1, but without DNA this stays unchecked. The germline V gene has CDR1 MNHNS and CDR2 SASEGT. This CDR3 has 14 amino acids. The CDR3 loop is CASNLRTGEATQYF.

V is TRBV20-1 and J is TRBJ2-3. Germline lookup yields CDR1 DFQATT and CDR2 SNEGSKA (reference sequence). This CDR3 comprises 15 residues. CDR3 amino acids: CSARARLHITDTQYF.

This rearrangement joins TRBV20-1 to TRBJ2-5; TCRdb calls TRBD2, which cannot be checked without DNA. CDR1 is DFQATT, CDR2 SNEGSKA, per germline (reference sequence). CDR3 length equals 13 residues. This chain's CDR3 is CSAGKTSGGAQYF.

CDR3 amino acids: CASSRDREQFF. This chain uses TRBV12-3 or TRBV12-4 with TRBJ2-1; as DNA is missing, the TRBD1 call by TCRdb cannot be tested. The CDR3 has 11 amino acids.

CDR3 sequence reads: CASSDGQIKQETQYF. This chain connects TRBV12-3 or TRBV12-4 to TRBJ2-5; there is no DNA to check the TCRdb D call of TRBD1. This CDR3 is 15 amino acids long.

The chain uses TRBV24-1 and TRBJ2-1; TCRdb gives TRBD2 as the D gene, but with no DNA this cannot be confirmed. CDR3 length: 15 amino acids. Germline assignment: CDR1 KGHDR and CDR2 SFDVKD. The CDR3 here is CATSDPSRGYNEQFF.

The chain carries TRBV4-2 and TRBJ1-2; TCRdb designates TRBD1, a call that cannot be tested without DNA. This CDR3 has 15 residues. Looked up from germline, CDR1 is LGHNA and CDR2 is YNFKEQ. CDR3 sequence reads: CASSQDHRQRSGYTF.

This rearrangement joins TRBV28 to TRBJ2-1; TCRdb designates TRBD1, a call that cannot be tested without DNA. CDR3 size: 13 residues. The germline gives CDR1 MDHEN, CDR2 SYDVKM. The CDR3 region is CASSTGGPRVKFF. Full variable domain (rest looked up from reference TRBV28 and TRBJ2-1): DVKVTQSSRYLVKRTGEKVFLECVQDMDHENMFWYRQDPGLGLRLIYFSYDVKMKEKGDIPEGYSVSREKKERFSLILESASTNQTSMYLCASSTGGPRVKFFGPGTRLTVL.

The chain is built from TRBV2 and TRBJ1-1; TCRdb returns TRBD1, unconfirmable since there is no DNA. Germline values: CDR1 SNHLY, CDR2 FYNNEI. This CDR3 is built from 15 residues. This CDR3 is CASSDTGGPLTEAFF.

This sequence joins TRBV28 and TRBJ2-7; TCRdb outputs TRBD1, but without DNA this stays unchecked. This CDR3 comprises 15 residues. The germline V gene encodes CDR1 MDHEN and CDR2 SYDVKM. CDR3 residues: CASSSRQGRLYEQYF.

The chain carries TRBV5-4 and TRBJ2-2. Germline V gene lookup returns CDR1 SGHNT and CDR2 YYREEE (reference sequence). The CDR3 sequence is 13 residues long. The chain's CDR3 is CASSSVRTGELFF.

V and J are TRBV12-3 or TRBV12-4 and TRBJ2-2. This CDR3 is built from 12 residues. CDR3 sequence reads: CASSLVERELFF.

The rearrangement uses TRBV7-8 and TRBJ1-5; the TCRdb D gene call, TRBD1, has no DNA to confirm it. This CDR3 comprises 16 residues. Per the germline V gene, CDR1 is SGHVS and CDR2 is FQNEAQ. CDR3 amino acids: CASSLSRGDSNQPQHF.

V gene TRBV5-1 combines with J gene TRBJ2-2; as DNA is missing, the TRBD1 call by TCRdb cannot be tested. This CDR3 spans 17 amino acids. Germline assignment: CDR1 SGHRS and CDR2 YFSETQ. This CDR3 reads CASSPNPGQGSTGELFF.

This chain uses TRBV2 with TRBJ2-1; TCRdb's D call, TRBD1, is unchecked because there is no DNA. CDR3 length: 14 amino acids. Germline CDR1 is SNHLY and CDR2 is FYNNEI. CDR3 in amino acids: CASKRTPSYNEQFF.

This CDR3 is CASSLVILGQGASGYTF. The chain has TRBV7-2 and TRBJ1-2; TCRdb selects TRBD1, and the lack of DNA leaves this call unchecked. The CDR3 is 17 residues long. Per germline, CDR1 SGHTA and CDR2 FQGNSA.

V gene TRBV7-2 combines with J gene TRBJ2-2; with no DNA, the TCRdb D assignment of TRBD1 cannot be verified. Germline V gene data show CDR1 as SGHTA and CDR2 as FQGNSA. This CDR3 region has 15 residues. The CDR3 reads CASSKGTVNTGELFF.

The rearrangement uses TRBV5-1 and TRBJ1-1. Germline CDR1 and CDR2: SGHRS and YFSETQ. This CDR3 comprises 14 residues. CDR3 protein: CASSLGSGGTEAFF.

CDR3 residues: CATTRTLRQDTEAFF. The chain joins TRBV6-1 to TRBJ1-1. Germline loops: CDR1 MNHNS, CDR2 SASEGT. This CDR3 comprises 15 residues.